This T cell receptor (beta chain) appears in the sequencing data of a study of blood T cell repertoires in COVID-19. Assay: immunoSEQ multiplex PCR; the TCRdb copy retains only in-frame clones and omits some. Of roughly 140,000 clones listed, 75% to 90% are singletons. Germline assignment: CDR1 MNHNY and CDR2 SVGAGI (reference sequence). This CDR3 is 11 amino acids long. V was pared by 11 bases and J by 5 bases, with 9 bases between. V gene TRBV6-6 combines with J gene TRBJ1-4; D is ambiguous. This sequence originates from a woman aged 40 to 50 with acute or convalescent COVID-19. The sample was peripheral blood. The chain's CDR3 is CASKENEKLFF. The CDR3 DNA reads TGTGCCTCCAAAGAGAATGAAAAACTGTTTTTT.